This TCR beta chain is drawn from a study of blood T cell repertoires in COVID-19. V was trimmed by 5 bases and J by 2 bases, leaving 15 bases between them. This CDR3 is built from 16 residues. Germline V CDR1 and CDR2: SEHNR, FQNEAQ (reference sequence). Patients of the Seattle cohort, enrolled during active infection, were followed longitudinally. Some clones are missing from TCRdb's copy, which holds only in-frame ones; the method was immunoSEQ multiplex PCR. This sample yields about 370,000 clones, of which more than 75% are seen a single time; 8.5% to 12% belongs to the top ten. The sequencing sample was made of peripheral blood. This chain uses TRBV7-9 with TRBJ1-4, with D tentatively TRBD1 (6 bases). The receptor comes from a woman in her 30s with COVID-19, enrolled during active disease. CDR3 loop: CASSLGQGRTNEKLFF. DNA of the CDR3: TGTGCCAGCAGCCTTGGCCAGGGGCGTACTAATGAAAAACTGTTTTTT.